The 11 T cell receptor beta chains presented below share a single source sample, sequenced in a study of T cell responses to AZD1222 COVID-19 vaccine. Sequencing was performed with immunoSEQ multiplex PCR; in TCRdb, only in-frame clones are kept and a portion is missing. This repertoire shows around 130,000 clones, roughly 90% found once; its top ten account for approximately 4.5%. The starting material was peripheral blood, obtained on day 0 of AZD1222 vaccination. These receptor sequences come from an adult in good health.

The V call is TRBV18, the J call TRBJ2-6, with D unresolved. V dropped 2 bases and J dropped 0 bases, with 11 bases sitting between them. The CDR3 has 17 residues. Germline V gene sequence: CDR1 KGHSH, CDR2 LQKENI. This CDR3 reads CASSPGVGASGANVLTF. The CDR3 nucleotides are TGTGCCAGCTCACCAGGGGTGGGCGCCTCTGGGGCCAACGTCCTGACTTTC. Using reference TRBV18 and TRBJ2-6 for the parts outside the CDR3, the full variable domain is NAGVMQNPRHLVRRRGQEARLRCSPMKGHSHVYWYRQLPEEGLKFMVYLQKENIIDESGMPKERFSAEFPKEGPSILRIQQVVRGDSAAYFCASSPGVGASGANVLTFGAGSRLTVL.

V and J are TRBV18 and TRBJ1-1; D ambiguous. This CDR3 has 14 residues. Germline-derived CDR1 and CDR2 are KGHSH and LQKENI. The V and J ends lost 2 bases and 0 bases respectively, with 7 bases between them. DNA for the CDR3: TGTGCCAGCTCACCAATACATCTGAACACTGAAGCTTTCTTT. This encodes CASSPIHLNTEAFF.

V is TRBV19 and J is TRBJ1-2, with D maybe TRBD1 (6 bases). Per the germline V gene, CDR1 is LNHDA and CDR2 is SQIVND (reference sequence). The CDR3 is 14 amino acids. V gave up 4 bases and J gave up 0 bases, with 9 bases separating them. CDR3 sequence (DNA): TGTGCCAGTAGTAATGCAGGGGCTAACTATGGCTACACCTTC. Its protein product is CASSNAGANYGYTF.

V usage is TRBV30 and J usage is TRBJ1-1; D is unresolved. This CDR3 has 13 amino acids. Germline assignment: CDR1 GTSNPN and CDR2 SVGIG (reference sequence). Trimming took 2 bases from V and 7 from J, leaving 14 bases between them. This CDR3 is CAWSFHRDVEAFF. CDR3 DNA: TGTGCCTGGAGTTTTCACCGAGATGTTGAAGCTTTCTTT. Complete variable domain (other parts from reference TRBV30 and TRBJ1-1): SQTIHQWPATLVQPVGSPLSLECTVEGTSNPNLYWYRQAAGRGLQLLFYSVGIGQISSEVPQNLSASRPQDRQFILSSKKLLLSDSGFYLCAWSFHRDVEAFFGQGTRLTVV.

As to this clone: In the same sample, other DNA sequences code for this CDR3. V usage is TRBV4-2 and J usage is TRBJ2-7; 10 positions match TRBD2. J gave up 1 base and V 1 base, and 4 bases lay outside the gene matches. The CDR3 totals 16 residues. The germline V gene encodes CDR1 LGHNA and CDR2 YNFKEQ. The CDR3 here is CASSQAMGLASYEQYF. CDR3 DNA sequence: TGTGCCAGCAGCCAAGCGATGGGACTAGCGTCCTACGAGCAGTACTTC.

The chain uses TRBV7-9 and TRBJ1-1, with D tentatively TRBD1 (6 bases). Between the trimmed V and J ends, which lost 5 bases and 8 bases, there was a span of 18 bases. This CDR3 contains 14 residues. The germline V gene has CDR1 SEHNR and CDR2 FQNEAQ (reference sequence). The CDR3 sequence: CASSVDSPMGEAFF. Here the CDR3 DNA reads TGTGCCAGCAGCGTGGACAGCCCCATGGGGGAAGCTTTCTTT. The whole variable domain, remainder taken from reference TRBV7-9 and TRBJ1-1, is DTGVSQNPRHKITKRGQNVTFRCDPISEHNRLYWYRQTLGQGPEFLTYFQNEAQLEKSRLLSDRFSAERPKGSFSTLEIQRTEQGDSAMYLCASSVDSPMGEAFFGQGTRLTVV.

The J gene is TRBJ2-7, the V gene TRBV30; D ambiguous. Trimming stripped 2 bases from V and 0 bases from J, with 5 bases between. This CDR3 is built from 12 residues. Germline CDR1 reads GTSNPN; CDR2 reads SVGIG (reference sequence). CDR3 sequence (DNA): TGTGCCTGGAGTTCCCTCTCCTACGAGCAGTACTTC. It is translated as CAWSSLSYEQYF.

V usage is TRBV7-8 and J usage is TRBJ1-6; the D is unclear. Germline V gene lookup returns CDR1 SGHVS and CDR2 FQNEAQ. The germline V and J ends were trimmed by 5 bases and 10 bases, with 9 bases remaining between them. This CDR3 spans 12 amino acids. The CDR3: CASSPGASPLHF. CDR3 DNA sequence: TGTGCCAGCAGCCCTGGAGCCTCACCCCTCCACTTT. Filled out from reference TRBV7-8 and TRBJ1-6, the complete variable domain reads GAGVSQSPRYKVAKRGQDVALRCDPISGHVSLFWYQQALGQGPEFLTYFQNEAQLDKSGLPSDRFFAERPEGSVSTLKIQRTQQEDSAVYLCASSPGASPLHFGNGTRLTVT.

This clone was seen once. The CDR3 DNA reads TGCAGCGTTGAAAACAGGGGACAATCTGGAAACACCATATATTTT. This gives the protein CSVENRGQSGNTIYF. The chain couples TRBV29-1 to TRBJ1-3; TRBD1 matches 7 bases. Germline V gene data show CDR1 as SQVTM and CDR2 as ANQGSEA. The ends lost 2 bases at V and 1 base at J; junction bases unmatched: 5. The CDR3 runs 15 residues.

V is TRBV27 and J is TRBJ1-5; 8 nucleotides align to TRBD1. CDR3 length equals 16 residues. Germline CDR1 is MNHEY and CDR2 is SMNVEV (reference sequence). The V and J ends lost 4 bases and 4 bases, in that order; junction bases with no gene match: 9. CDR3 sequence reads: CASSSNGQGRNQPQHF. The CDR3 DNA sequence: TGTGCCAGCAGTTCGAATGGACAGGGCCGTAATCAGCCCCAGCATTTT.

This chain uses TRBV9 with TRBJ2-1; D gene uncertain. Trimming removed 0 bases from V and 4 bases from J, with 14 bases in between. Germline lookup yields CDR1 SGDLS and CDR2 YYNGEE. The CDR3 sequence is 16 residues long. The CDR3 DNA follows: TGTGCCAGCAGCGTAGGATCAGGAGTATTTTACAATGAGCAGTTCTTC. Its protein product is CASSVGSGVFYNEQFF. Full variable domain (missing parts from reference TRBV9 and TRBJ2-1): DSGVTQTPKHLITATGQRVTLRCSPRSGDLSVYWYQQSLDQGLQFLIQYYNGEERAKGNILERFSAQQFPDLHSELNLSSLELGDSALYFCASSVGSGVFYNEQFFGPGTRLTVL.